This section outlines one TCR beta chain sequence together with its context. The Seattle site enrolled patients during active infection and followed them longitudinally. The sample originates from a study of blood T cell repertoires in COVID-19. In the source study's methods: Nucleated cell counts were estimated from reference gene primer amplification. The data were produced by immunoSEQ multiplex PCR, yet TCRdb's version contains in-frame clones alone and is incomplete. V, J and clone size derive from that table, while D and trimming were established from the DNA sequence. The data show about 230,000 clones, 65% to 85% seen once. J lost 10 bases, V lost 4 bases, and 9 bases had no gene match. Germline V gene lookup returns CDR1 MNHNY and CDR2 SVGAGI (reference sequence). This CDR3 spans 13 amino acids.

The V and J genes are TRBV6-6 and TRBJ1-2; TRBD1 aligns across 7 bases. This sequence was found in a woman in her 30s with COVID-19, enrolled during active disease. Sequenced material: peripheral blood. The CDR3 coding sequence is TGTGCCAGCAGTTCCCAGACAGGGTTGGACTACACCTTC. Protein: CASSSQTGLDYTF.